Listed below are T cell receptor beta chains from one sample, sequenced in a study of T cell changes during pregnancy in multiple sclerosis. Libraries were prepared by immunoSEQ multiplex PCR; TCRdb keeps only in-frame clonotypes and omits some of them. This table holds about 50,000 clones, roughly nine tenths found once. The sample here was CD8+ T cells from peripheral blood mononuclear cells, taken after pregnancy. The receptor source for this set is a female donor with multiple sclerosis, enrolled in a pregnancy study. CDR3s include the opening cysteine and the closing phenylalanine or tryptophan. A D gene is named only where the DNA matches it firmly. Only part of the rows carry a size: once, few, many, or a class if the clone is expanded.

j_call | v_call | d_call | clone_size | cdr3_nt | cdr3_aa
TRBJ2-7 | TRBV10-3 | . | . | TGTGCCATCAGCGGAACAGGAGACTTCTACGAGCAGTACTTC | CAISGTGDFYEQYF
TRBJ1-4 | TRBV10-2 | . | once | TGCGCCAGCAGTGGAGTATGGGGGCGCGAAGAAAAACTGTTTTTT | CASSGVWGREEKLFF
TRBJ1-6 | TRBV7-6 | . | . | TGTGCCAGCAGCCCCAGCGGGGAGGGGTCCTATAATTCACCCCTCCACTTT | CASSPSGEGSYNSPLHF
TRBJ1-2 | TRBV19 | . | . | TGTGCCAGTAGTATAGAGTTGGGCGGGGACCCCTATGGCTACACCTTC | CASSIELGGDPYGYTF
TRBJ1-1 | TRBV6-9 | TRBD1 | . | TGTGCCAGTCGGGACAGGGAGAACACTGAAGCTTTCTTT | CASRDRENTEAFF
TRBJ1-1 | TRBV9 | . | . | TGTGCCAGCAGCTCGTGGGAGGGCATGAACACTGAAGCTTTCTTT | CASSSWEGMNTEAFF
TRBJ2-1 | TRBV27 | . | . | TGTGCCAGCAGTTTAACAGGTCTGAATGAGCAGTTCTTC | CASSLTGLNEQFF
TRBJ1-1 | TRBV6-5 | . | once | TGTGCCAGCAGTTCCCGGGGGGCTGAAGCTTTCTTT | CASSSRGAEAFF
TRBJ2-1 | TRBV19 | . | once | TGTGCCAGTACCCCGGAGGGGGCTTCCTACAATGAGCAGTTCTTC | CASTPEGASYNEQFF
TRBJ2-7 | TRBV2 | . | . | TGTGCCAGCCCGATGGCGGACGAGCAGTACTTC | CASPMADEQYF
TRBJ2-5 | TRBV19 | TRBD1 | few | TGTGCCAGTAGCCCAAGAGACAGGGGAAGAGAGACCCAGTACTTC | CASSPRDRGRETQYF
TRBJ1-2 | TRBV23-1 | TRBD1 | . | TGCGCCAGCAGTCCCGGGACAGCGTACGGCTACACCTTC | CASSPGTAYGYTF
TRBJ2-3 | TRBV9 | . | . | TGTGCCAGCAGCGCGCGTCCGATGATGACAGATACGCAGTATTTT | CASSARPMMTDTQYF
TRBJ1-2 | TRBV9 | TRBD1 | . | TGTGCCAGCAGCGGCCTCGACAGGGAGGATAGCTATGGCTACACCTTC | CASSGLDREDSYGYTF
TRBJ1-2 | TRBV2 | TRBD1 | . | TGTGCCAGCAGTCAGTCTCGACAGGGTCATGGCTACACCTTC | CASSQSRQGHGYTF
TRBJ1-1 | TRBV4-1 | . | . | TGCGCCAGCAGCTTCTCGAAAGGGGCCACTGAAGCTTTCTTT | CASSFSKGATEAFF
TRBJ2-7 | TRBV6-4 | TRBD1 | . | TGTGCCAGCTCGTCCGGGACAGGGTTCTTC | CASSSGTGFF
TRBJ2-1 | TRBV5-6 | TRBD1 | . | TGTGCCAGCAGCTTGGGAACAGGGGGTTTCAATGAGCAGTTCTTC | CASSLGTGGFNEQFF
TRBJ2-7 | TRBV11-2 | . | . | TGTGCCAGCAGTTCTCCGTTGGGGGGAAGCGGACCTAACTACGAGCAGTACTTC | CASSSPLGGSGPNYEQYF
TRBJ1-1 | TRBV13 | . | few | TGTGCCAGCAGCTCCGGGTTGGGACAAGGGACAGCTTTCTTT | CASSSGLGQGTAFF
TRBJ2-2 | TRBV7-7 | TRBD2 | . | TGTGCTAGCAGCTTAGGCCCGGGACTAGCGGGGGCGAACACCGGGGAGCTGTTTTTT | CASSLGPGLAGANTGELFF
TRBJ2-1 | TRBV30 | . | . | TGTGCCTGGAAGGGGGGGAGCTCCTACAATGAGCAGTTCTTC | CAWKGGSSYNEQFF
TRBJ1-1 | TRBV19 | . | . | TGTGCCAGTAGTTACGGGGGCACTGAAGCTTTCTTT | CASSYGGTEAFF
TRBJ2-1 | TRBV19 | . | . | TGTGCCAGTAGTCCCCGAGCAGGGGAGCAGTTCTTC | CASSPRAGEQFF
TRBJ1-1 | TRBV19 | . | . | TGTGCCAGTACCCCTGGAGGGCCCGGAACTGAAGCTTTCTTT | CASTPGGPGTEAFF
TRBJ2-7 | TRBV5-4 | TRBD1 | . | TGTGCCAGCAGCGGGGGGGACAGGGTACCCTCCTACGAGCAGTACTTC | CASSGGDRVPSYEQYF
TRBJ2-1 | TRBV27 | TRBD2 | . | TGTGCCAGCAGTTTAGGCCTAGCGGGGGGGCATGGTAATGAGCAGTTCTTC | CASSLGLAGGHGNEQFF
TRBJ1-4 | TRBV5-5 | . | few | TGTGCCAGCAGCTCGGGCGGGGGTAATGAAAAACTGTTTTTT | CASSSGGGNEKLFF
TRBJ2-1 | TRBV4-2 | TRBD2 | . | TGTGCCAGCAGCCAAGAAGGGCGGGGGGCGGAAGACAATGAGCAGTTCTTC | CASSQEGRGAEDNEQFF
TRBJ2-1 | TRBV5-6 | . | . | TGTGCCAGCAGGCCGGGATCCGGAATCAATGAGCAGTTCTTC | CASRPGSGINEQFF
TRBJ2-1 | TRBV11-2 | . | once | TGTGCCAGCAGCTTAGGCCTGCTAGTGTACAATGAGCAGTTCTTC | CASSLGLLVYNEQFF
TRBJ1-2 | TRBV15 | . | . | TGTGCCACAAGCGCAGGGGTCTATGGCTACACCTTC | CATSAGVYGYTF
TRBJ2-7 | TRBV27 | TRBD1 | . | TGTGCCAGCAGTTTATTTGCCCGACAGGGGGGGAACTACGAGCAGTACTTC | CASSLFARQGGNYEQYF
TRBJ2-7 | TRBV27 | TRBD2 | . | TGTGCCAGCAGTTTCTCGGGACTAGCGGGGTACGAGCAGTACTTC | CASSFSGLAGYEQYF
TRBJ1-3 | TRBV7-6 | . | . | TGTGCCAGCAGCTTTGACTCATCGCCGGGAAACACCATATATTTT | CASSFDSSPGNTIYF
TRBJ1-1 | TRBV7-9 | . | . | TGTGCCAGCAGCTTTAGGAAAGAGGGTGAGGAAGGAGCTTTCTTT | CASSFRKEGEEGAFF
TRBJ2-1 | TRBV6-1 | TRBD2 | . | TGTGCCAGCAGTGACCTCGGGACTAGCAATGAGCAGTTCTTC | CASSDLGTSNEQFF
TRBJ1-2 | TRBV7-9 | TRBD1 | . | TGTGCCAGCAGCTTAGCCGGGACAGGGAGGATTCTGGACTATGGCTACACCTTC | CASSLAGTGRILDYGYTF
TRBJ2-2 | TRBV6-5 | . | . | TGTGCCAGCAGTTACGAGACTACCCCGAACACCGGGGAGCTGTTTTTT | CASSYETTPNTGELFF
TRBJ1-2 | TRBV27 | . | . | TGTGCCAGCAGCCAATCCGACTCCCGGGACACTATATTCCACTATGGCTACACCTTC | CASSQSDSRDTIFHYGYTF
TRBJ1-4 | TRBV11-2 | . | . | TGTGCCAGCAGCGACGACAGCTTAACTAATGAAAAACTGTTTTTT | CASSDDSLTNEKLFF
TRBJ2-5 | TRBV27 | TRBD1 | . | TGTGCCAGCAGTACCCGGGACAGCTCCTGGGAGACCCAGTACTTC | CASSTRDSSWETQYF
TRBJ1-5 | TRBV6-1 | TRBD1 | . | TGTGCCAGCAGTGAACTTCAGGGGGCTTGGCAGCCCCAGCATTTT | CASSELQGAWQPQHF
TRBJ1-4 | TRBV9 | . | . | TGTGCCAGCAGCGTTAAGGGGGCAACTAATGAAAAACTGTTTTTT | CASSVKGATNEKLFF
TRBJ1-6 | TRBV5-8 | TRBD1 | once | TGTGCCAGCAGCTTGTTCGTCAGGGGGCAAAGGAATTCACCCCTCCACTTT | CASSLFVRGQRNSPLHF
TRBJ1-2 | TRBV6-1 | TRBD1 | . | TGTGCCAGCGGCTCCGGGACAGGGCCGTATGGCTACACCTTC | CASGSGTGPYGYTF
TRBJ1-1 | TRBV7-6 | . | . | TGTGCCAGCAGCTCGGGGAGGGGCACTGAAGCTTTCTTT | CASSSGRGTEAFF